Following are 8 T cell receptor beta chains from one sample sequenced in a study of T cells in localized non-small cell lung cancer. The assay was immunoSEQ multiplex PCR, and TCRdb's table has in-frame clones only and misses some. The sample shows tens of thousands of clones, about nine tenths of them seen only once. Sequencing used peripheral blood, obtained before any cancer treatment. Receptor source: a woman between 35 and 70 years old with stage I lung adenocarcinoma.

In DNA form, the CDR3 reads TGTGCCAGCTCGACGTACCTCCCACAGGGGGTCTATGGCTACACCTTC. The encoded protein is CASSTYLPQGVYGYTF. This chain connects TRBV25-1 to TRBJ1-2, with 8 bases fitting TRBD1. The ends lost 8 bases at V and 4 bases at J; junction bases unmatched: 15. The CDR3 runs 16 residues. The germline CDR1 and CDR2 sequences are MGHDK and SYGVNS.

The rearrangement uses TRBV4-3 and TRBJ2-5; a possible D gene is TRBD1 (8 bases). The CDR3 runs to 16 residues. The germline V gene has CDR1 LGHNA and CDR2 YSLEER. V lost 4 bases and J 5 bases, leaving 20 bases between the germline ends. For the CDR3, the DNA is TGCGCCAGCAGCCTACGGACAGGGAGGGTCCAGGAGACCCAGTACTTC. It yields the protein CASSLRTGRVQETQYF.

J is TRBJ1-2 and V is TRBV28; TRBD1 matches 10 bases. The V gene end was trimmed by 4 bases and the J gene end by 7 bases; junction bases not matched to a gene: 6. The germline V gene encodes CDR1 MDHEN and CDR2 SYDVKM. The CDR3 length is 14 residues. CDR3 nucleotides: TGTGCCAGCAGTTGGACAGGGGGTTTAGTTGGCTACACCTTC. This sequence encodes CASSWTGGLVGYTF.

The chain couples TRBV9 to TRBJ1-2; D is possibly TRBD1 (6 bases). Per the germline V gene, CDR1 is SGDLS and CDR2 is YYNGEE. The germline V and J ends were trimmed by 4 bases and 3 bases, with 10 bases remaining between them. This CDR3 has 13 amino acids. The CDR3, as DNA: TGTGCCAGCAGCCCAGGGGATTACTATGGCTACACCTTC. Amino acids: CASSPGDYYGYTF.

This chain uses TRBV5-4 with TRBJ2-2; D is unresolved. CDR1 is SGHNT and CDR2 is YYREEE in the germline V gene (reference sequence). V lost 7 bases and J lost 1, with 5 bases in between. CDR3 size: 12 residues. The CDR3 DNA sequence: TGTGCCAGCCAGGAGAACACCGGGGAGCTGTTTTTT. Its protein product is CASQENTGELFF.

The chain combines TRBV19 with TRBJ1-5; 7 nucleotides line up with TRBD1. The germline CDR1 and CDR2 sequences are LNHDA and SQIVND (reference sequence). The CDR3 loop spans 15 amino acids. Trimming took 7 bases from V and 2 from J; bases not matched to a gene: 8. DNA for the CDR3: TGTGCCAGTAAATCTCAGGGGGGGGGCAATCAGCCCCAGCATTTT. The encoded protein is CASKSQGGGNQPQHF.

The table lists this clone with a few counts. This chain uses TRBV18 with TRBJ1-1; the match to TRBD1 covers 7 bases. CDR1 is KGHSH, CDR2 LQKENI, per germline. J gave up 7 bases and V 2 bases, and 7 bases lay outside the gene matches. The CDR3 extends over 14 amino acids. This chain's CDR3 is CASSPVTGLLEAFF. For the CDR3, the DNA is TGTGCCAGCTCACCAGTGACAGGGCTTCTTGAAGCTTTCTTT.

The V gene is TRBV5-1, the J gene TRBJ2-2, with 7 nucleotides matching TRBD2. The CDR3 spans 16 residues. CDR1 is SGHRS and CDR2 is YFSETQ in the germline V gene. Unmatched junction bases numbered 8, after V lost 2 bases and J lost 4 bases. The CDR3 reads CASSFSAGTVTGELFF. CDR3 DNA sequence: TGCGCCAGCAGCTTCTCAGCGGGGACGGTCACCGGGGAGCTGTTTTTT.